The clone carrying this T cell receptor (beta chain) was seen a handful of times. This sample was included in a study of blood T cell repertoires in COVID-19. The wider study: Collection of acute and convalescent COVID-19 samples took place in the United States, Italy and Spain.

The CDR3 loop spans 15 amino acids. The germline CDR1 and CDR2 sequences are GTSNPN and SVGIG (reference sequence). Trimming stripped 4 bases from V and 0 bases from J, with 13 bases between. Authors' processing steps: The assay estimated nucleated cells by amplifying reference gene primers. Profiled with immunoSEQ multiplex PCR; TCRdb holds only in-frame clones, not every one. V, J and clone size derive from that table, while D and trimming were established from the DNA sequence. The sample carries 20,000 to 25,000 clones, roughly 84% recorded once. Sequenced sample: peripheral blood. This clonotype originated in a man in his forties with acute or convalescent COVID-19. This chain joins TRBV30 and TRBJ1-3; D not resolved. The CDR3 DNA sequence: TGTGCCTGGATCCCTAACTGGAGCTCTGGAAACACCATATATTTT. This sequence encodes CAWIPNWSSGNTIYF.